A selection of T cell receptor beta chains follows, all from one sample in a study of blood T cell repertoires in COVID-19. Using immunoSEQ multiplex PCR, the repertoire was profiled, and TCRdb retains in-frame clones only, with some absent. The data show over 110,000 clones, 70% to 90% seen once. The sequencing sample was made of peripheral blood. These receptors originate from a man between 65 and 80 years old with acute or convalescent COVID-19. Each CDR3 is given without its conserved first and last residue.

V,CDR3
TRBV3-1/TRBV3-2,ASSPRVTGGEQY
TRBV4-1,ASSHKTGGAPQDTQY
TRBV6-2/TRBV6-3,ASSYPRDNYEQY
TRBV6-5,ASSYRQGQTGAGYT
TRBV7-2,ASSLGRTGLMELF
TRBV7-2,ASSLYTGANSPLH
TRBV15,ATSRSLDRDEAPLH
TRBV6-1,ASSDQGQANTGELF
TRBV7-9,ASSNQGAGTGELF
TRBV28,ASTDRPLGAF
TRBV6-5,ASSYSGTGDHEQY
TRBV2,ASRPGQGSTDTQY
TRBV29-1,SVVSSGRDSEQY
TRBV4-2,ASSQDGTAQNEKLF
TRBV6-1,ASSDLGGNTEAF
TRBV5-5,ASAGTGNTGELF
TRBV7-2,ASSLQGADRSPLH